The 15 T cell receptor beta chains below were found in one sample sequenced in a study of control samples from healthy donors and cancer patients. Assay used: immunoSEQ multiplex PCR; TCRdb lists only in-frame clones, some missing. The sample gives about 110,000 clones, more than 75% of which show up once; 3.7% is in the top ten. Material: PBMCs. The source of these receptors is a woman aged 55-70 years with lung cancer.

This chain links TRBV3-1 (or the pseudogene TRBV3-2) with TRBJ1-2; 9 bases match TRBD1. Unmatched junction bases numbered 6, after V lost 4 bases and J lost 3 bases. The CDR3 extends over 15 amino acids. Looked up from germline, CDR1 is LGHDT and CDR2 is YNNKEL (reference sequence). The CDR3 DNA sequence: TGTGCCAGCAGCCTACCGGGACAGGGTTACTATGGCTACACCTTC. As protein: CASSLPGQGYYGYTF.

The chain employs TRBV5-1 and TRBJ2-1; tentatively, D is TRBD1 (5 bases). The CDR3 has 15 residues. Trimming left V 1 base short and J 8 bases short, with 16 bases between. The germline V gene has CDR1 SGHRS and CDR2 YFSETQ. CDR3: CASSLYYWVQDEQFF. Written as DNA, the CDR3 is TGCGCCAGCAGCTTGTATTATTGGGTACAGGATGAGCAGTTCTTC.

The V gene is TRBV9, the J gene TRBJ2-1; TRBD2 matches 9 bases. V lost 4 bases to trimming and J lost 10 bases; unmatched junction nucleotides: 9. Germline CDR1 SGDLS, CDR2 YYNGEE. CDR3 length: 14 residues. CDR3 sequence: CASSSASGAKEQFF. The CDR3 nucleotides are TGTGCCAGCAGCTCGGCTAGCGGGGCAAAAGAGCAGTTCTTC.

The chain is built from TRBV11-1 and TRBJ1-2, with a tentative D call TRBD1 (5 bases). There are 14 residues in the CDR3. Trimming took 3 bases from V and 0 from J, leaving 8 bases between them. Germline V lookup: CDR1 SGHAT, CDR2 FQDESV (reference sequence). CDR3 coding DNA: TGTGCCAGCAGCTTTATGGGGGCTAACTATGGCTACACCTTC. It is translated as CASSFMGANYGYTF.

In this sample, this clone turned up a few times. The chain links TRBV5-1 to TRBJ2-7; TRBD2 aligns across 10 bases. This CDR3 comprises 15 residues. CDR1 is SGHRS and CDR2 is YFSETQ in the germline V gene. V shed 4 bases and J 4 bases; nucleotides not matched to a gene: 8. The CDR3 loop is CASSLTSGAYYEQYF. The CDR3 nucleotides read TGCGCCAGCAGCCTCACTAGCGGGGCTTATTACGAGCAGTACTTC.

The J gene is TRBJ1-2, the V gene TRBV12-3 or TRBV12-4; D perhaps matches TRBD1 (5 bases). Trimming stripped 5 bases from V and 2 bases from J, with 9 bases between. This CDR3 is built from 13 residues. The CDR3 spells CASSGDGNYGYTF. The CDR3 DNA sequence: TGTGCCAGCAGTGGGGACGGGAACTATGGCTACACCTTC.

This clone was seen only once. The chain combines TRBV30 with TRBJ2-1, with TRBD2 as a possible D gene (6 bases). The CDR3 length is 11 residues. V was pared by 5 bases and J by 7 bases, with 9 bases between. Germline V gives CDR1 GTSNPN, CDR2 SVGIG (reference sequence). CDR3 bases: TGTGCCTGGCGGGAGTGGAATGAGCAGTTCTTC. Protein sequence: CAWREWNEQFF.

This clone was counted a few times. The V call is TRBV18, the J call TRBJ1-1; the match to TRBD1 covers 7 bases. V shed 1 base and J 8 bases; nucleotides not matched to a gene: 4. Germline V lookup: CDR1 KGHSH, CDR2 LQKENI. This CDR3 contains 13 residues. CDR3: CASSPLEQGEAFF. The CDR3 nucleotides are TGTGCCAGCTCACCACTTGAACAGGGGGAAGCTTTCTTT.

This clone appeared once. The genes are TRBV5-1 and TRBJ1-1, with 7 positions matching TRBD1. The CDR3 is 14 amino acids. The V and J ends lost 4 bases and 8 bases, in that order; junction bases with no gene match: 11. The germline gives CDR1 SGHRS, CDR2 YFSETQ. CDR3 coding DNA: TGCGCCAGCAGCGCCGGACAGGAGGGAATCGAAGCTTTCTTT. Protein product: CASSAGQEGIEAFF. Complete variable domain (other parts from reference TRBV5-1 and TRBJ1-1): KAGVTQTPRYLIKTRGQQVTLSCSPISGHRSVSWYQQTPGQGLQFLFEYFSETQRNKGNFPGRFSGRQFSNSRSEMNVSTLELGDSALYLCASSAGQEGIEAFFGQGTRLTVV.

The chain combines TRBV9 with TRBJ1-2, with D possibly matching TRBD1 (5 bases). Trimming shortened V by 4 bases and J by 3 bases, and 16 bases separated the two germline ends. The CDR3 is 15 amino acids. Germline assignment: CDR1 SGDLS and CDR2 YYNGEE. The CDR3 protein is CASSPRSGGDYGYTF. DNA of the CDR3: TGTGCCAGCAGCCCCCGTTCCGGGGGGGACTATGGCTACACCTTC. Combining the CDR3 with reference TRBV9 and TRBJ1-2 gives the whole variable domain DSGVTQTPKHLITATGQRVTLRCSPRSGDLSVYWYQQSLDQGLQFLIQYYNGEERAKGNILERFSAQQFPDLHSELNLSSLELGDSALYFCASSPRSGGDYGYTFGSGTRLTVV.

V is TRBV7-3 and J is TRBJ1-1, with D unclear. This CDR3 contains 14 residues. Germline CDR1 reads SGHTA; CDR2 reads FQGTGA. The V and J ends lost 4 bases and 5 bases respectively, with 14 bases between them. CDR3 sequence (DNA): TGTGCCAGCAGCTCGACACCCCAGAGGACTGAAGCTTTCTTT. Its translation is CASSSTPQRTEAFF.

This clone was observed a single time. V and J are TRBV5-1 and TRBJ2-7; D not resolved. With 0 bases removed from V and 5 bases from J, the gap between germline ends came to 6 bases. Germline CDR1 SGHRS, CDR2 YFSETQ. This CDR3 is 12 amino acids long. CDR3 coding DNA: TGCGCCAGCAGCTTGGATGGGAACGAGCAGTACTTC. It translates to CASSLDGNEQYF.

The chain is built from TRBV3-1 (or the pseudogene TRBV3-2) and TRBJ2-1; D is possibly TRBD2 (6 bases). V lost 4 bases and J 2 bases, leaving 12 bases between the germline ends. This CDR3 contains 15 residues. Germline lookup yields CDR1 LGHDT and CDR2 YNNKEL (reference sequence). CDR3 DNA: TGTGCCAGCAGCCTCCAGACGGGGGCCTACAATGAGCAGTTCTTC. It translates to CASSLQTGAYNEQFF.

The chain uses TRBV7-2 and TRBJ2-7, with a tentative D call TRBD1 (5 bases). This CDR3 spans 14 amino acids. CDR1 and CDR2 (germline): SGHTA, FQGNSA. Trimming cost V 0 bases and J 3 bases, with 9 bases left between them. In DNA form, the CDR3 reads TGTGCCAGCAGCTTAGCCCAGGGCCTCTACGAGCAGTACTTC. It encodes CASSLAQGLYEQYF. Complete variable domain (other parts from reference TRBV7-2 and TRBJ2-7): GAGVSQSPSNKVTEKGKDVELRCDPISGHTALYWYRQSLGQGLEFLIYFQGNSAPDKSGLPSDRFSAERTGGSVSTLTIQRTQQEDSAVYLCASSLAQGLYEQYFGPGTRLTVT.

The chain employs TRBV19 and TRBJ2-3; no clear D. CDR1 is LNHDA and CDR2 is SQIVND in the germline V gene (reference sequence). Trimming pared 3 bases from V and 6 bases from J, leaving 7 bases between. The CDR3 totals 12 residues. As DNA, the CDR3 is TGTGCCAGTAGTATTCGATTGGATACGCAGTATTTT. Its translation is CASSIRLDTQYF.